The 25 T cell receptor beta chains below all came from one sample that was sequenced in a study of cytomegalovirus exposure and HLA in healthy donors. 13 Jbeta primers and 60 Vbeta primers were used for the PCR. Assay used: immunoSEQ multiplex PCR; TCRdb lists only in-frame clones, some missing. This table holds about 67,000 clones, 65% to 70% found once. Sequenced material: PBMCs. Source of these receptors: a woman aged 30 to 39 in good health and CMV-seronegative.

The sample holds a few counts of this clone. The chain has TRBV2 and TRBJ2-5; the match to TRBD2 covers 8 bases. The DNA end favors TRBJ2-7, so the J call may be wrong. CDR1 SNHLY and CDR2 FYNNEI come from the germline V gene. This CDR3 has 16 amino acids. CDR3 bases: TGTGCCAGCAGTGACCCTTCTAGCGGGTCCTCCTACGAGCAGTACTTC. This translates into CASSDPSSGSSYEQYF.

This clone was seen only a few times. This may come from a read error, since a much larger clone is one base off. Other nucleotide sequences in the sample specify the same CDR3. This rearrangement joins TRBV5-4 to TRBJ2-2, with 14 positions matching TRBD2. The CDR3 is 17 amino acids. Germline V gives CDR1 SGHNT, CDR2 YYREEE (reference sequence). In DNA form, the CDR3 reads TGTGCCAGCAGCCCGGGACTAGCGGGGGCCAACACCGGGGAGCTGTTTTTC. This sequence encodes CASSPGLAGANTGELFF.

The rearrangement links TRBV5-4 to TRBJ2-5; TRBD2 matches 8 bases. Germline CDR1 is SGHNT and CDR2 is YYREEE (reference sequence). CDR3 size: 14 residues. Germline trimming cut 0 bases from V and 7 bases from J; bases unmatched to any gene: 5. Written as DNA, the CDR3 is TGTGCCAGCAGCTTGGCCGGGGGGGCCGGGACCCAGTACTTC. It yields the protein CASSLAGGAGTQYF.

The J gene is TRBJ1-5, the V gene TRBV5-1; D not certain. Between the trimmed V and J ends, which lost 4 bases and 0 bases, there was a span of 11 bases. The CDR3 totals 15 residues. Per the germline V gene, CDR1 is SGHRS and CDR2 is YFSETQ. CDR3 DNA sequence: TGCGCCAGCAGCGCAGGACTGAATAGCAATCAGCCCCAGCATTTT. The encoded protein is CASSAGLNSNQPQHF.

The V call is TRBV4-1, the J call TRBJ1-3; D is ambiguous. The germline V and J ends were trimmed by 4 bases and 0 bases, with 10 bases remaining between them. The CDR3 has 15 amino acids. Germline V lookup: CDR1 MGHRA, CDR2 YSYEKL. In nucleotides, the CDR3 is TGCGCCAGCAGCCTACAATCGGGCTCTGGAAACACCATATATTTT. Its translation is CASSLQSGSGNTIYF.

This CDR3 is CASRTSGGLTDTQYF. As DNA, the CDR3 is TGTGCCAGCCGGACTAGCGGGGGACTCACAGATACGCAGTATTTT. The rearrangement joins TRBV19 to TRBJ2-3; 13 bases align to TRBD2. Germline V CDR1 and CDR2: LNHDA, SQIVND (reference sequence). This CDR3 is built from 15 residues. The V and J ends lost 9 bases and 2 bases, in that order; junction bases with no gene match: 5.

CDR3 sequence: CASSPRGRDGGTQYF. The CDR3 DNA sequence: TGTGCCAGCAGTCCTCGCGGGAGAGATGGAGGTACGCAGTATTTT. The V and J genes are TRBV28 and TRBJ2-3, with 7 nucleotides matching TRBD2. CDR3 length: 15 residues. Germline V gene data show CDR1 as MDHEN and CDR2 as SYDVKM. With V trimmed by 5 bases and J by 8 bases, 13 bases remained unmatched.

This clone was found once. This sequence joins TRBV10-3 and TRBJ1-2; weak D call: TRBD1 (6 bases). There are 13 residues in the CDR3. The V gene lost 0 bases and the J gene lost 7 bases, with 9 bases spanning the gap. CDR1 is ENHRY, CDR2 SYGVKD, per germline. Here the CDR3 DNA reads TGTGCCATCAGTGAGTCTCAGGGGATTGGCTACACCTTC. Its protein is CAISESQGIGYTF.

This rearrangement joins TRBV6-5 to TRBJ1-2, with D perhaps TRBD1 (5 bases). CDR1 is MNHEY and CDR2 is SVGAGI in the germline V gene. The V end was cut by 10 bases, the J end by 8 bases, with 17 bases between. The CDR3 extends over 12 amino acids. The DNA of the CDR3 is TGTGCCACCCAATCAGGGTATGGGGGCTACACCTTC. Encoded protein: CATQSGYGGYTF.

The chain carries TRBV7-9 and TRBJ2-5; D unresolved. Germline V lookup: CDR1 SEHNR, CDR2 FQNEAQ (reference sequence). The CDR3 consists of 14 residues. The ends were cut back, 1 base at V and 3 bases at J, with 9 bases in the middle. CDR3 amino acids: CASSLVTMEETQYF. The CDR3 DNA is TGTGCCAGCAGCTTAGTAACAATGGAAGAGACCCAGTACTTC.

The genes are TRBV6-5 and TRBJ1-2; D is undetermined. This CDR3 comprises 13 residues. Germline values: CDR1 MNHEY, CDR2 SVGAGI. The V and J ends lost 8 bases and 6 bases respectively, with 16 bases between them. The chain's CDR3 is CASQPPGMNGYTF. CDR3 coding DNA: TGTGCCAGCCAACCGCCGGGGATGAATGGCTACACCTTC.

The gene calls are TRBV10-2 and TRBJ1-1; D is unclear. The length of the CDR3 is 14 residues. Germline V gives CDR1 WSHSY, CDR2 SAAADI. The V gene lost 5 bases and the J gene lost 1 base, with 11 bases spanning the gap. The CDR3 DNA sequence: TGCGCCAGCAGTTCTACAGTGAGGAACACTGAAGCTTTCTTT. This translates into CASSSTVRNTEAFF.

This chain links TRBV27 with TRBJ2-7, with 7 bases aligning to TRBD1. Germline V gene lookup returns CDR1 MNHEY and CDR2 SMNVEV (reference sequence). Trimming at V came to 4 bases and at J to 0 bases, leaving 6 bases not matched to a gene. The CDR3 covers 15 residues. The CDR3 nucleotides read TGTGCCAGCAGTTCCCCCAGGGACAGCTCCTACGAGCAGTACTTC. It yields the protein CASSSPRDSSYEQYF.

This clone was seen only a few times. CDR3 DNA: TGCGCCAGCAGCCCAATGCTAGCGGGGGGGTACAATGAGCAGTTCTTC. It encodes CASSPMLAGGYNEQFF. This rearrangement joins TRBV4-1 to TRBJ2-1; TRBD2 matches 12 bases. V dropped 4 bases and J dropped 4; count of bases not matched to a gene: 5. Looked up from germline, CDR1 is MGHRA and CDR2 is YSYEKL. The CDR3 consists of 16 residues.

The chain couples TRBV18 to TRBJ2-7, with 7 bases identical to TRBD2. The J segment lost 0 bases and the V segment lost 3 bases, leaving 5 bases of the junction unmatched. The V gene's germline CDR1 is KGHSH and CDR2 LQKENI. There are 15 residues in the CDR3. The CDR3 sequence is CASSPAGTTSYEQYF. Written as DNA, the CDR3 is TGTGCCAGCTCACCCGCGGGGACTACCTCCTACGAGCAGTACTTC.

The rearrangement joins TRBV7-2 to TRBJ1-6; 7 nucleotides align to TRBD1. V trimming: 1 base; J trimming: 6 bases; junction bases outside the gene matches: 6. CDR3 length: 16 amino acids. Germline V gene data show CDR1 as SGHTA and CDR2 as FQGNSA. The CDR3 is CASSLVGGQINSPLHF. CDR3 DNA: TGTGCCAGCAGCTTAGTAGGGGGACAGATTAATTCACCCCTCCACTTT.

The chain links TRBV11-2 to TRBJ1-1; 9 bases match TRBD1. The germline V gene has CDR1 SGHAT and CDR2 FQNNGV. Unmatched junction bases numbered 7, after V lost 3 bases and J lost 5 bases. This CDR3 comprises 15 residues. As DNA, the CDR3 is TGTGCCAGCAGCTTTTCGACAGGGGGAAGGACTGAAGCTTTCTTT. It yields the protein CASSFSTGGRTEAFF.

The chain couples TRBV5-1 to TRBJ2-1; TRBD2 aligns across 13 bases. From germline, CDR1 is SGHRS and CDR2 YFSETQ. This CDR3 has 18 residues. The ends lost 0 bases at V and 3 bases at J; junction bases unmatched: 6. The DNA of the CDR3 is TGCGCCAGCAGCTTGGCCGGACTAGCGGGGGTCCGCTACAATGAGCAGTTCTTC. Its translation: CASSLAGLAGVRYNEQFF.

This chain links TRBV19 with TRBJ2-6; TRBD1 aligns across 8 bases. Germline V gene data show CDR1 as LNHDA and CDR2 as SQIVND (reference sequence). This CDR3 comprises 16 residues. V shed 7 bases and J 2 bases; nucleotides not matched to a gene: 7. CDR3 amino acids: CASKRTGLTGANVLTF. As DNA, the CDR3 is TGTGCCAGTAAGAGGACAGGGTTAACTGGGGCCAACGTCCTGACTTTC.

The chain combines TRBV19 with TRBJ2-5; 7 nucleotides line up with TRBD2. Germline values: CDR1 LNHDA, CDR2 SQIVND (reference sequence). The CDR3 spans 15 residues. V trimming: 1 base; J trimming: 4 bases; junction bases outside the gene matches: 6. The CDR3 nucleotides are TGTGCCAGTAGTATAGGAGGGAGGGCCGTAGAGACCCAGTACTTC. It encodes CASSIGGRAVETQYF. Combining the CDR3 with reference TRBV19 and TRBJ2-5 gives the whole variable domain DGGITQSPKYLFRKEGQNVTLSCEQNLNHDAMYWYRQDPGQGLRLIYYSQIVNDFQKGDIAEGYSVSREKKESFPLTVTSAQKNPTAFYLCASSIGGRAVETQYFGPGTRLLVL.

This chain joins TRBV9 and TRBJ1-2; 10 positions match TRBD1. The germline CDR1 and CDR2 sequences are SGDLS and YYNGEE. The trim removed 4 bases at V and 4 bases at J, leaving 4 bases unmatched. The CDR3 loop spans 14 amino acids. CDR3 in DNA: TGTGCCAGCAGCTACGGGACAGGGGTCTATGGCTACACCTTC. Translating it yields CASSYGTGVYGYTF.

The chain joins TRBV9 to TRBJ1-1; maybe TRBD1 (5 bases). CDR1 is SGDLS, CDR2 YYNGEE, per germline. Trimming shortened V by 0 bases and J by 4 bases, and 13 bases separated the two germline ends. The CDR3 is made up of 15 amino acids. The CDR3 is CASSVVAGGGTEAFF. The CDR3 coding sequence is TGTGCCAGCAGCGTAGTCGCCGGGGGGGGCACTGAAGCTTTCTTT. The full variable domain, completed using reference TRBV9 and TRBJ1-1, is DSGVTQTPKHLITATGQRVTLRCSPRSGDLSVYWYQQSLDQGLQFLIQYYNGEERAKGNILERFSAQQFPDLHSELNLSSLELGDSALYFCASSVVAGGGTEAFFGQGTRLTVV.

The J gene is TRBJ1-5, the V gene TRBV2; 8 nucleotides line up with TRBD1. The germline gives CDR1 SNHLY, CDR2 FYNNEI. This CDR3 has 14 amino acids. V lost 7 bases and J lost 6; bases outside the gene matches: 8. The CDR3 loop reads CASTGSDRGQPQHF. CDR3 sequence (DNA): TGTGCCAGCACCGGTTCCGACAGGGGTCAGCCCCAGCATTTT.

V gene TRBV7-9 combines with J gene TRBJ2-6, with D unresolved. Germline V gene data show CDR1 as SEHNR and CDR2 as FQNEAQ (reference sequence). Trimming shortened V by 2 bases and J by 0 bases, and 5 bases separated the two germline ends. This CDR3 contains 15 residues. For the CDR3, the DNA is TGTGCCAGCAGCTTAAGCGCCTCTGGGGCCAACGTCCTGACTTTC. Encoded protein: CASSLSASGANVLTF.

CDR3 sequence (DNA): TGTGCCAGCAGCGTAAGTTTGGACCGGGGGGATGAGCAGTTCTTC. Its protein product is CASSVSLDRGDEQFF. This chain links TRBV7-9 with TRBJ2-1; TRBD2 aligns across 7 bases. The CDR3 has 15 residues. Trimming removed 5 bases from V and 8 bases from J; junction bases left unmatched: 12. Germline V gives CDR1 SEHNR, CDR2 FQNEAQ (reference sequence).